This T cell receptor beta chain was identified during a study of blood T cell repertoires in COVID-19 (dated by TCRdb to between 2020 and 2021). Turning to the overall study: Samples covering the acute and convalescent phases of COVID-19 were provided by collaborators in the United States, Italy and Spain. Sample metadata almost always included a de-identified subject ID, COVID-19 status, age in years and sex. Where available, HLA class I and class II types were obtained from metadata supplied by the sample provider rather than from assay-based typing. The samples were drawn from two sources: the first 160 participants of the ongoing ImmuneRACE study, and fewer than 1,500 subjects contributed by 6 global collaborators. The repertoires were released in a freely available public database intended as a resource for research on the immune response to SARS-CoV-2. The material from the prospective study consisted of cDNA or gDNA derived from T cells, B-cell-depleted T cells, or PBMCs. Subjects who had been exposed to COVID-19, were actively infected with it, or had recovered from it provided the deeply sampled blood TCRbeta repertoires that made up the dataset.

The CDR3 measures 15 amino acids from cysteine to phenylalanine. Only the CDR3 portion is preserved as DNA: 45 bases, with reading frame beginning at the first base. In the germline V gene, CDR1 corresponds to MGHRA and CDR2 to YSYEKL. Between the V and J ends, shortened by 2 bases and 5 bases respectively, the junction contains 13 bases. Worth noting for this clone: The specificity of this receptor is unknown. Base-call qualities are not available, and no considerably larger clone is one nucleotide away.

One collaborating source in Seattle enrolled patients during active infection and followed them longitudinally through the course of disease. Each collaborating institution followed its own protocols to collect whole blood in K2EDTA tubes. For TCRbeta analysis, collaborators shipped samples in one of three forms: frozen whole blood, isolated PBMCs, or DNA extracted from either of those sample types. What the research found in general, with its limitations: The quantity of clinical and demographic metadata differed by source and by participant and was supplied without curation.

TCRbeta CDR3 regions were amplified from genomic DNA by means of the immunoSEQ Assay, a bias-controlled multiplex PCR. In the authors' own workflow: Within the assay, amplification of reference gene primers was used to estimate how many nucleated cells each sample contained. Sequence reads were collapsed and filtered to measure the absolute abundance of every unique TCRbeta CDR3 rearrangement. For each sample, productive Simpson clonality was calculated by taking the square root of Simpson's diversity index across productive rearrangements. Here the immuneACCESS table is served through TCRdb, limited to in-frame sequences with V and J called. Missing clones are a known gap in these copies; in checked studies unresolved V genes cover under half, and the rest lacks a known reason. D and trimming were read from the DNA, whereas the V and J calls and clone size are those reported in that table. The sample table holds 250,000 to 300,000 clones, of which around nine tenths were seen once. The ten top clones hold over 8.5% of the sample.

The specimen sequenced was peripheral blood. The receptor's source is a woman aged 30 to 39 with COVID-19, enrolled during active disease. Recombination linked TRBV4-1 to TRBJ1-5, and the D gene may be TRBD1, 6 bases matching. DNA sequence: TGCGCCAGCAGCCAACTCGTACAGGGAGATCAGCCCCAGCATTTT. The resulting protein is CASSQLVQGDQPQHF.